The rows below give T cell receptor beta chains drawn from one sample of a study of identical twins. One entry per CDR3 protein, called by TCRdb with MiXCR from the 5' RACE reads. Altogether 1.5 million to 2 million distinct CDR3 sequences are present, 25% to 35% being singletons, with the ten largest covering about 0.3%. The specimen was cord blood. These receptors were obtained from a newborn girl in good health. CDR3s include the opening cysteine and the closing phenylalanine or tryptophan. The D gene is left open where the match is weak. Where a row states a size, it is once, few, many or the class of an expanded clone; other rows omit it.

v_gene,d_gene,j_gene,abundance,CDR3nt,CDR3aa
TRBV6-4,NA,TRBJ1-1,NA,TGTGCCAGCAGTGAAAAGGGGGAGCTCATGAACACTGAAGCTTTCTTT,CASSEKGELMNTEAFF
TRBV6-4,NA,TRBJ1-2,once,TGTGCCAGCAGTGACCCTGGGAGGGGACAATATGGCTACACCTTC,CASSDPGRGQYGYTF
TRBV29-1,NA,TRBJ2-1,few,TGCAGCGTTGACGGGGGCGGTGAGCAGTTCTTC,CSVDGGGEQFF
TRBV20-1,NA,TRBJ2-4,NA,TGCAGTGCTAGAGATTGGAAAGGGAAAAACATTCAGTACTTC,CSARDWKGKNIQYF
TRBV13,TRBD2,TRBJ2-4,many,TGTGCCAGCAGCTTATACGCCCTAGCGGGAGCCAAAAACATTCAGTACTTC,CASSLYALAGAKNIQYF
TRBV5-1,TRBD2,TRBJ2-5,NA,TGCGCCAGCAGCATCCTTCTGGCGGGGGGGACCCAGTACTTC,CASSILLAGGTQYF
TRBV5-4,NA,TRBJ2-3,few,TGTGCCAGCAGCTTGGAGAGGCGGCCGCGGGATACGCAGTATTTT,CASSLERRPRDTQYF
TRBV24-1,NA,TRBJ2-7,NA,TGTGCCACCAGTGCCATGGGTTGCGAGCAGTACTTC,CATSAMGCEQYF
TRBV6-1,NA,TRBJ1-2,few,TGTGCCAGCAGACCCGACCGGGGAAGCTATGGCTACACCTTC,CASRPDRGSYGYTF
TRBV28,TRBD1,TRBJ1-1,NA,TGTGCCAGCAGTGTACTGAACAGGGGGCTGCGGAACACTGAAGCTTTCTTT,CASSVLNRGLRNTEAFF
TRBV6-1,NA,TRBJ1-2,few,TGTGCCAGCAGTGACGACAGCCCCTATGGCTACACCTTC,CASSDDSPYGYTF
TRBV28,TRBD2,TRBJ2-5,NA,TGTGCCAGCAGTTTATGGGGGACTAGCGGAAGAGAGCAGTACTTC,CASSLWGTSGREQYF
TRBV20-1,NA,TRBJ2-7,NA,TGCAGGGTAAAGGGCTGGGACTACGAGCAGTACTTC,CRVKGWDYEQYF
TRBV3-1,NA,TRBJ2-1,many,TGTGCCAGCAGCCAAGTCCGTCGGAAGCCCGGTAATGAGCAGTTCTTC,CASSQVRRKPGNEQFF
TRBV20-1,NA,TRBJ2-7,NA,TGCAGTGCTAGCGGGCAGGGGTTGGGCGAGCAGTACTTC,CSASGQGLGEQYF
TRBV20-1,NA,TRBJ2-3,NA,TGCAGTGCTAGCCAGAGAGTGGATACGCAGTATTTT,CSASQRVDTQYF
TRBV5-1,NA,TRBJ1-1,once,TGCGCCAGCAGGGCGGGCGCGACTGAAGCTTTCTTT,CASRAGATEAFF
TRBV5-1,NA,TRBJ2-2,NA,TGCGCCAGCGAGGGGGGGACCACCGGGGAGCTGTTTTTT,CASEGGTTGELFF
TRBV4-1,NA,TRBJ2-5,NA,TGCGCCAGCAGCCAAGTTTGGGGAAAGGCGTACTTC,CASSQVWGKAYF
TRBV7-8,NA,TRBJ2-5,few,TGTGCCAGCAGCTTAGTGCCCAGGGTACAAGAGACCCAGTACTTC,CASSLVPRVQETQYF
TRBV4-1,TRBD2,TRBJ2-1,few,TGCGCCAGCAGCCAGGGGGTAGCGGGGAGTAATGAGCAGTTCTTC,CASSQGVAGSNEQFF
TRBV6-6,NA,TRBJ2-7,NA,TGTGCCAGCAGTCAAGGGGGTGACTCCTACGAGCAGTACTTC,CASSQGGDSYEQYF
TRBV5-1,NA,TRBJ2-5,NA,TGCGCCAGCAGCTTGGTTCTATCGCAAGAGACCCAGTACTTC,CASSLVLSQETQYF
TRBV4-2,TRBD2,TRBJ2-7,NA,TGTGCCAGCAGCCAAGATCCCGGGACTAGCGGGAGTTACGAGCAGTACTTC,CASSQDPGTSGSYEQYF
TRBV20-1,NA,TRBJ2-7,few,TGCAGTGCCAGCATAGCGTCCACCTACGAGCAGTACTTC,CSASIASTYEQYF
TRBV28,TRBD1,TRBJ2-1,NA,TGTGCCAGCAGTCTAGGACAGGGGGCTAGCAATGAGCAGTTCTTC,CASSLGQGASNEQFF
TRBV5-1,TRBD2,TRBJ2-3,NA,TGCGCCAGCCAAGCGTTACTAGCGGCTAGCACAGATACGCAGTATTTT,CASQALLAASTDTQYF
TRBV10-3,TRBD2,TRBJ2-3,few,TGTGCCATCAGTGATCCCGGGACTAGCGGGGATAAAGATACGCAGTATTTT,CAISDPGTSGDKDTQYF
TRBV4-2,TRBD2,TRBJ2-4,NA,TGTGCCAGCAGCCAAGGGACTAGCGGGAGTAATTCGTACTTC,CASSQGTSGSNSYF
TRBV27,NA,TRBJ2-5,few,TGTGCCAGCAGTTTCCCCCGGGAGTTTTGTGAGACCCAGTACTTC,CASSFPREFCETQYF
TRBV6-6,TRBD1,TRBJ1-5,NA,TGTGCCAGCACCCAGGGGGTTCTCAATCAGCCCCAGCATTTT,CASTQGVLNQPQHF
TRBV5-1,NA,TRBJ1-2,NA,TGCGCCAGCAAAAAAGGACCAGCTAACTATGGCTACACCTTC,CASKKGPANYGYTF
TRBV5-6,TRBD2,TRBJ2-7,NA,TGTGCCAGCACTCGTGGGAGGGTCCGGTACAATGAGCAGTACTTC,CASTRGRVRYNEQYF
TRBV27,NA,TRBJ2-7,once,TGTGCCATCAGTCTCCTGGGGGTTCACACAAGCTCCTACGAGCAGTACTTC,CAISLLGVHTSSYEQYF
TRBV2,NA,TRBJ2-4,few,TGTGCCAGCAGGCCGCTACGGGGCAAAAACATTCAGTACTTC,CASRPLRGKNIQYF
TRBV20-1,TRBD1,TRBJ2-7,few,TGCAGTGCCCAGCCCCGGGACAGGGTTTCCTACGAGCAGTACTTC,CSAQPRDRVSYEQYF
TRBV12-3/TRBV12-4,NA,TRBJ2-7,few,TGTGCCAGCAGTTTAGGCATTCGGCGATCCTACGAGCAGTACTTC,CASSLGIRRSYEQYF
TRBV4-1,NA,TRBJ1-5,few,TGCGCCAGCAGCCAAGTGGGTAGGGGCAATCAGCCCCAGCATTTT,CASSQVGRGNQPQHF
TRBV24-1,NA,TRBJ2-6,NA,TGTGCCACCAGTGATCCGGGGGCGCGAGGGGCCAACGTCCTGACTTTC,CATSDPGARGANVLTF
TRBV6-6,NA,TRBJ2-2,NA,TGTGCCAGCAGCATGACACGTCGGGACGGGGAGCTGTTTTTT,CASSMTRRDGELFF
TRBV3-1,NA,TRBJ2-5,NA,TGTGCCAGCAGAAAGGTCGGACTACAAGAGACCCAGTACTTC,CASRKVGLQETQYF
TRBV9,NA,TRBJ1-1,once,TGTGCCAGCAGCGTAGTCCGACAATCGAACACTGAAGCTTTCTTT,CASSVVRQSNTEAFF
TRBV7-9,TRBD1,TRBJ2-1,once,TGTGCCAGCAACCCCCTGCGACAGGGGCGTCAAGAGACCCAGTTCTTC,CASNPLRQGRQETQFF
TRBV7-9,NA,TRBJ1-1,once,TGTGCCAGCAGCTTCGAGCTAACTCAAGCTTTCTTT,CASSFELTQAFF
TRBV27,TRBD2,TRBJ2-4,NA,TGTGCCAGCATGCTACTTGGGCTAGCGGGAGGAGGGGGAAACATTCAGTACTTC,CASMLLGLAGGGGNIQYF
TRBV29-1,TRBD1,TRBJ1-1,NA,TGCAGCGTTTATGGCAGGGGGCTCACTGAAGCTTTCTTT,CSVYGRGLTEAFF
TRBV20-1,TRBD1,TRBJ1-1,few,TGCAGTGCTAGTAACAGGGGGCGCGAAGCTTTCTTT,CSASNRGREAFF
TRBV5-5,TRBD1,TRBJ2-3,NA,TGTGCCAGCAGCTTTACAGGGGGCGGTGTAGATACGCAGTATTTT,CASSFTGGGVDTQYF
TRBV10-3,NA,TRBJ2-7,many,TGTGCCATCAGTCAATCAGGGAGGTTCTACGAGCAGTACTTC,CAISQSGRFYEQYF
TRBV4-1,NA,TRBJ2-5,NA,TGCGCCAGCAGCCAAAGGGAGGGGGGGGTAGATTTTGAGACCCAGTACTTC,CASSQREGGVDFETQYF
TRBV12-3/TRBV12-4,NA,TRBJ2-3,NA,TGTGCCAGCAGTTTTAGCCCAGATACGGAATATTTT,CASSFSPDTEYF
TRBV3-1,NA,TRBJ2-1,NA,TGTGCCAGCAGCCAAGAGCGACTGTCCTACAATGAGCAGTTCTTC,CASSQERLSYNEQFF
TRBV11-2,NA,TRBJ2-5,NA,TGTGCCAGCAGCTTAACCGAGCTAGGATGGGAGACCCAGTACTTC,CASSLTELGWETQYF
TRBV7-9,NA,TRBJ2-5,few,TGTGCCAGCAGCTTTGGAGGCGGGATGGAGGAGACCCAGTACTTC,CASSFGGGMEETQYF
TRBV7-2,TRBD1,TRBJ2-3,NA,TGTGCCAGCAGCTTAGTTGGATCAGGGGGCTTTGGGACAGATACGCAGTATTTT,CASSLVGSGGFGTDTQYF
TRBV5-1,NA,TRBJ2-3,few,TGCGCCAGCAGCGGGAACGGGGATACGCAGTATTTT,CASSGNGDTQYF
TRBV6-6,NA,TRBJ2-1,NA,TGTGCCAGCAGTTACTCGGCATCCTACAATGAGCAGTTCTTC,CASSYSASYNEQFF